This T cell receptor (beta chain) derives from a study of CD8+ T cells in alopecia areata. Turning to the study itself: Treated individuals took tofacitinib by mouth, 5 to 10 mg twice daily. Points from the study as a whole: A large proportion of expanded lesional clones were detected persisting in scalp and blood during tofacitinib. Scalp clonality decreased significantly with tofacitinib, and so did expanded CD8+ clones among the top 100.

The treatment was: oral pan-JAK inhibitor, 5-10 mg twice daily. Germline V gene sequence: CDR1 MNHEY, CDR2 SMNVEV (reference sequence). The junction had 4 bases not matched to a gene; V was cut back by 4 bases and J by 4 bases. CDR3 size: 15 residues. Reverse transcribed after extraction, RNA yielded cDNA as the sequencing template. TCRdb's table, derived via immunoSEQ multiplex PCR, lists solely in-frame clones and lacks some. Of about 140,000 clones detected, roughly 82% appear once; the ten largest clones hold 20% to 25%. Of note for this clone: Its cognate antigen is unknown.

Sequences were derived from CD8+ T cells sorted from blood, sampled at week 4, from a patient treated with tofacitinib. The V and J genes are TRBV27 and TRBJ2-4; 10 nucleotides agree with TRBD1. The TCR was taken from a human donor with alopecia areata. The CDR3 spells CASSSPGQGKNIQYF. For the CDR3, the DNA is TGTGCCAGCAGTTCACCGGGACAGGGGAAAAACATTCAGTACTTC.